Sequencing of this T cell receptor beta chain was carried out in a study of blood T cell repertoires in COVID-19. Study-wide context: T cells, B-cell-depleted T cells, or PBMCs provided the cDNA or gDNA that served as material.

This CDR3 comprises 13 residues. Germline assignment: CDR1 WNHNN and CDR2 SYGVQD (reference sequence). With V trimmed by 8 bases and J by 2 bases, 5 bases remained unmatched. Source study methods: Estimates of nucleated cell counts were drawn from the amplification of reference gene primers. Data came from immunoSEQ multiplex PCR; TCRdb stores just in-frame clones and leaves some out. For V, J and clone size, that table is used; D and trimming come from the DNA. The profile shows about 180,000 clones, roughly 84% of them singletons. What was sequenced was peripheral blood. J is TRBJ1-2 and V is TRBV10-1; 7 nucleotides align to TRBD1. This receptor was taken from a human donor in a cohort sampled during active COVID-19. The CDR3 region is CASSPRGNYGYTF. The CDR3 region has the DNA TGCGCCAGCTCACCCAGGGGGAACTATGGCTACACCTTC.